A single sample gave rise to the 13 T cell receptor beta chains below, sequenced in a study of Ad26.COV2.S vaccination and SARS-CoV-2 variants. Treatment denoted: 15 to 20 received Ad26.COV2.S at low or high dose, single or two shots; several received placebo; per-sample allocation not given. Sampling was done on day 63 after the first vaccine or placebo injection. TCRdb's table, derived via immunoSEQ multiplex PCR, lists solely in-frame clones and lacks some. The sample records about 320,000 clones, roughly 90% being singletons. The source was peripheral blood, collected in a trial of Ad26.COV2.S vaccine versus placebo. The receptors originated from a person between 18 and 65 years old who received the Ad26.COV2.S COVID-19 vaccine or a placebo.

This chain connects TRBV23-1 to TRBJ2-3, with D possibly matching TRBD2 (5 bases). TRBV23-1 is an ORF for which the function is uncertain. CDR3 length: 16 amino acids. V lost 6 bases and J 1 base, leaving 17 bases between the germline ends. CDR3 protein: CASSHMDSVGTDTQYF. In DNA, the CDR3 is TGCGCCAGCAGCCATATGGATAGCGTAGGCACAGATACGCAGTATTTT.

This chain's CDR3 is CASSLPGTGGFNYGYTF. For the CDR3, the DNA is TGTGCCAGCAGCTTGCCCGGGACAGGGGGATTTAACTATGGCTACACCTTC. V is TRBV7-2 and J is TRBJ1-2, with 11 bases lining up with TRBD1. Germline CDR1 is SGHTA and CDR2 is FQGNSA. The CDR3 is made up of 17 amino acids. Unmatched junction bases numbered 7, after V lost 3 bases and J lost 1 base.

J is TRBJ1-2 and V is TRBV30; D is perhaps TRBD1 (6 bases). Trimming took off 2 bases at V and 4 bases at J, with 14 bases between the two ends. CDR1 is GTSNPN and CDR2 is SVGIG in the germline V gene (reference sequence). This CDR3 is 14 amino acids long. The CDR3 is CAWSSQGMGYGYTF. The CDR3 DNA sequence: TGTGCCTGGAGTTCCCAGGGGATGGGCTATGGCTACACCTTC.

Remarks on this clone: Other DNA sequences from this sample encode an identical CDR3 as well. The chain uses TRBV12-3 or TRBV12-4 and TRBJ1-1; D is ambiguous. The CDR3 has 13 residues. Trimming stripped 3 bases from V and 0 bases from J, with 5 bases between. In nucleotides, the CDR3 is TGTGCCAGCAGTTTCACAGTGAACACTGAAGCTTTCTTT. It specifies CASSFTVNTEAFF.

The V and J genes are TRBV7-3 and TRBJ2-3; 9 bases fit TRBD2. The CDR3 length is 17 residues. Germline CDR1 and CDR2: SGHTA and FQGTGA. Losses at the gene ends were 4 bases for V and 6 bases for J; bases not matched to a gene: 14. CDR3 nucleotides: TGTGCCAGCAGCTCCCCCCCAAATAGCGGGAGTGGGGATACGCAGTATTTT. It codes for CASSSPPNSGSGDTQYF.

The chain employs TRBV7-8 and TRBJ1-3; the D gene is possibly TRBD1 (5 bases). The germline V gene encodes CDR1 SGHVS and CDR2 FQNEAQ. V was trimmed by 5 bases and J by 0 bases, leaving 14 bases between them. The CDR3 covers 16 residues. CDR3 amino acids: CASSPVGGVSGNTIYF. The CDR3 region has the DNA TGTGCCAGCAGCCCAGTGGGGGGGGTCTCTGGAAACACCATATATTTT.

This rearrangement joins TRBV19 to TRBJ1-5; 7 bases are a match to TRBD1. V dropped 3 bases and J dropped 7; count of bases not matched to a gene: 15. The CDR3 runs to 17 residues. Germline-derived CDR1 and CDR2 are LNHDA and SQIVND (reference sequence). CDR3: CASSIKNRGAQKQPQHF. DNA of the CDR3: TGTGCCAGTAGTATCAAGAACAGGGGTGCCCAAAAGCAGCCCCAGCATTTT.

The table lists this clone with a few counts. V is TRBV10-3 and J is TRBJ1-2; unclear D gene. Trimming shortened V by 0 bases and J by 1 base, and 9 bases separated the two germline ends. This CDR3 region has 15 residues. Germline CDR1 ENHRY, CDR2 SYGVKD. Here the CDR3 reads CAISESSNLNYGYTF. The DNA for the CDR3 is TGTGCCATCAGTGAGTCTAGTAACCTTAACTATGGCTACACCTTC.

The chain uses TRBV19 and TRBJ1-4; no definite D call. Germline-derived CDR1 and CDR2 are LNHDA and SQIVND (reference sequence). This CDR3 is 15 amino acids long. Trimming took off 3 bases at V and 0 bases at J, with 8 bases between the two ends. The CDR3 is CASSIIRATNEKLFF. CDR3 sequence (DNA): TGTGCCAGTAGTATCATCCGGGCAACTAATGAAAAACTGTTTTTT.

The chain combines TRBV9 with TRBJ2-1, with D maybe TRBD2 (6 bases). The CDR3 totals 16 residues. The V gene's germline CDR1 is SGDLS and CDR2 YYNGEE. The germline V and J ends were trimmed by 4 bases and 2 bases, with 16 bases remaining between them. CDR3 residues: CASSQEGWSAYNEQFF. In DNA, the CDR3 is TGTGCCAGCAGCCAGGAGGGTTGGTCCGCCTACAATGAGCAGTTCTTC.

The chain couples TRBV15 to TRBJ2-3; 7 nucleotides match TRBD1. With 2 bases clipped from V and 4 bases from J, the junction kept 6 bases outside the gene matches. Germline V gene data show CDR1 as LNHNV and CDR2 as YYDKDF (reference sequence). CDR3 size: 15 residues. CDR3 in amino acids: CATSRWGTASDTQYF. CDR3 DNA sequence: TGTGCCACCAGCAGATGGGGGACAGCTTCAGATACGCAGTATTTT.

V and J are TRBV6-5 and TRBJ2-1, with D maybe TRBD1 (5 bases). Per germline, CDR1 MNHEY and CDR2 SVGAGI. The CDR3 runs to 15 residues. Trimming took 6 bases from V and 6 from J, leaving 18 bases between them. DNA of the CDR3: TGTGCCAGCAGCCCGACAGAAATGAGTGGCAATGAGCAGTTCTTC. Encoded protein: CASSPTEMSGNEQFF.

The gene calls are TRBV10-3 and TRBJ2-7; TRBD2 agrees at 7 bases. This CDR3 spans 13 amino acids. Unmatched junction bases numbered 4, after V lost 5 bases and J lost 3 bases. Germline V gene sequence: CDR1 ENHRY, CDR2 SYGVKD. The chain's CDR3 is CAISRGEGYEQYF. Written as DNA, the CDR3 is TGTGCCATCAGTCGGGGGGAGGGCTACGAGCAGTACTTC.